This T cell receptor (beta chain) derives from a study of cytomegalovirus exposure and HLA in healthy donors. Study-wide background: The early release's HLA-typed donors yielded some 85 million unique TCRs.

The CDR3 has 12 amino acids. Trimming removed 5 bases from V and 6 bases from J, with 10 bases in between. In germline, CDR1 is SGHTA, CDR2 FQGNSA. Researchers ran the PCR with 60 Vbeta and 13 Jbeta primers. Sequenced by immunoSEQ multiplex PCR; TCRdb stores in-frame clones only, minus some. The sample contains more than 150,000 clones, roughly four fifths of which appear only once. V gene TRBV7-2 combines with J gene TRBJ2-5, with no clear D. The receptor was derived from a man aged 45-65 years in good health and CMV-seronegative. The sample taken for sequencing was PBMCs. The DNA for the CDR3 is TGTGCCAGCAGCCCTTACTCTAAGACCCAGTACTTC. Residues: CASSPYSKTQYF.